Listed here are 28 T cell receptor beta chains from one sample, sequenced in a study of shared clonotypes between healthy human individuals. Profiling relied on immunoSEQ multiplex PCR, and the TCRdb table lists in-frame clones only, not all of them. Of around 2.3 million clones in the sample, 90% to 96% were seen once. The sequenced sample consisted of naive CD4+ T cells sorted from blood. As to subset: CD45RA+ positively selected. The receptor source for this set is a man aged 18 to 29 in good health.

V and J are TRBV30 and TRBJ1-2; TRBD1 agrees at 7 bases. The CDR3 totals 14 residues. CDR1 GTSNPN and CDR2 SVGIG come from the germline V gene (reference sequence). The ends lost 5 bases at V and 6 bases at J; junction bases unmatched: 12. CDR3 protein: CAWEDRSYSNGYTF. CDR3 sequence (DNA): TGTGCCTGGGAGGACAGGTCCTACTCCAATGGCTACACCTTC.

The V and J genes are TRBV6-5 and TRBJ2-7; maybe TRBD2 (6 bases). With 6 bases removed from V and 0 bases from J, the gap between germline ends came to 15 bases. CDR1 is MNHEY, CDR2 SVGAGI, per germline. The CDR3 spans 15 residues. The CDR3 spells CASRRGTKSSYEQYF. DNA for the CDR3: TGTGCCAGCAGGCGCGGGACCAAGAGCTCCTACGAGCAGTACTTC.

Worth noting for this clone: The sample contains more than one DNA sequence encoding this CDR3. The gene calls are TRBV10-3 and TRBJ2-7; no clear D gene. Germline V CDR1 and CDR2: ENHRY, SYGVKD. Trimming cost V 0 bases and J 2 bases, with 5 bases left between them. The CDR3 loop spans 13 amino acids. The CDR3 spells CAISESIPYEQYF. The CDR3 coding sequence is TGTGCCATCAGTGAGTCTATCCCCTACGAGCAGTACTTC.

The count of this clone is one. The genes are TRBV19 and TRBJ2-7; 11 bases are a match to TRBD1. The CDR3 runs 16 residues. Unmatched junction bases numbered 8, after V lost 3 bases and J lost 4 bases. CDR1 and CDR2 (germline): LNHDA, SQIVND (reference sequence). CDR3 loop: CASSMLPGQGEYEQYF. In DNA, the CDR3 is TGTGCCAGTAGTATGTTACCGGGACAGGGGGAATACGAGCAGTACTTC.

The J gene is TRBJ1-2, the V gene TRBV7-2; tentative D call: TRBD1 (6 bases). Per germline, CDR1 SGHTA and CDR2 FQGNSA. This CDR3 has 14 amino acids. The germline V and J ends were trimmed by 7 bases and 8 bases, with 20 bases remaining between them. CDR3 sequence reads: CASTKGVQTGGYTF. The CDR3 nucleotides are TGTGCCAGCACCAAGGGGGTTCAAACGGGAGGCTACACCTTC. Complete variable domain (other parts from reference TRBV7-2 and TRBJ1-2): GAGVSQSPSNKVTEKGKDVELRCDPISGHTALYWYRQSLGQGLEFLIYFQGNSAPDKSGLPSDRFSAERTGGSVSTLTIQRTQQEDSAVYLCASTKGVQTGGYTFGSGTRLTVV.

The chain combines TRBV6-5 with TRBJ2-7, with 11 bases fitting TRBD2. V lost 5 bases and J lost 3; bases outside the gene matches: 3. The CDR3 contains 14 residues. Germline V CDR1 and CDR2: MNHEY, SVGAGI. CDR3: CASSTSGRGYEQYF. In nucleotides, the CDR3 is TGTGCCAGCAGTACTAGCGGGAGAGGCTACGAGCAGTACTTC.

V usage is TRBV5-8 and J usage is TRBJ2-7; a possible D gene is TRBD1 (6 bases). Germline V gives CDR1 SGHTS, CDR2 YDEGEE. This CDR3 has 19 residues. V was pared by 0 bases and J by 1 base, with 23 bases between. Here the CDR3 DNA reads TGTGCCAGCAGCTTGGTATTAGGCGTTGGACAGCAGTTTTCCTACGAGCAGTACTTC. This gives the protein CASSLVLGVGQQFSYEQYF. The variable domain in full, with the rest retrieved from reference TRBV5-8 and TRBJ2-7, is EAGVTQSPTHLIKTRGQQATLRCSPISGHTSVYWYQQALGLGLQFLLWYDEGEERNRGNFPPRFSGRQFPNYSSELNVNALELEDSALYLCASSLVLGVGQQFSYEQYFGPGTRLTVT.

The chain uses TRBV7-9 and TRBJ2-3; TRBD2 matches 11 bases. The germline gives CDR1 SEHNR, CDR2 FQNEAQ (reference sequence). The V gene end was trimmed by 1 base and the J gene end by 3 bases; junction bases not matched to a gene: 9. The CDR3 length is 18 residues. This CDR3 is CASSLGLAGGWRTDTQYF. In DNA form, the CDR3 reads TGTGCCAGCAGCTTAGGGCTAGCGGGGGGATGGAGGACAGATACGCAGTATTTT.

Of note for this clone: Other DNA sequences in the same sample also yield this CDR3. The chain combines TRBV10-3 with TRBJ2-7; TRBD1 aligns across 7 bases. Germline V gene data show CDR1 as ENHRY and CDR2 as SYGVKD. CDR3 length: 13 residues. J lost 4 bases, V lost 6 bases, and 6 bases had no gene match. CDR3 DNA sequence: TGTGCCATCAGAGGGGGCGCTCGGTACGAGCAGTACTTC. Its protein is CAIRGGARYEQYF.

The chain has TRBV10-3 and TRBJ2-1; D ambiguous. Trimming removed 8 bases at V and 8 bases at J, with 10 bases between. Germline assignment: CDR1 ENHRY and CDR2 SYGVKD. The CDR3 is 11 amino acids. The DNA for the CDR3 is TGTGCCATCCGCGAGCTGGATGAGCAGTTCTTC. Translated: CAIRELDEQFF.

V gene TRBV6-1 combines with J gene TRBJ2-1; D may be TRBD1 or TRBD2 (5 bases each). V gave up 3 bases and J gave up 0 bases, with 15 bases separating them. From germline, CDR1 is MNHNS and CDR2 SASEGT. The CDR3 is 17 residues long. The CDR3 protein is CASSDPRGVSSYNEQFF. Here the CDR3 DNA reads TGTGCCAGCAGTGACCCCCGAGGGGTCAGCTCCTACAATGAGCAGTTCTTC.

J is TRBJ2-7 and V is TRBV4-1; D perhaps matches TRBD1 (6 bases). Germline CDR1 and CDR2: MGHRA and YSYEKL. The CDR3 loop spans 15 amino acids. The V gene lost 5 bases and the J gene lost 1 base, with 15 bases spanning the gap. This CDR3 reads CASSARDIQSYEQYF. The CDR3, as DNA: TGCGCCAGCAGCGCCCGGGACATACAATCCTACGAGCAGTACTTC.

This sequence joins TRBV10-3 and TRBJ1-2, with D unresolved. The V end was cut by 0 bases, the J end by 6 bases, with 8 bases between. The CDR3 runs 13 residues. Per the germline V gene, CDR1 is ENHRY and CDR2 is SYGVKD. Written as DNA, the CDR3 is TGTGCCATCAGTGAGTCTGGGAGTCATGGCTACACCTTC. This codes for CAISESGSHGYTF.

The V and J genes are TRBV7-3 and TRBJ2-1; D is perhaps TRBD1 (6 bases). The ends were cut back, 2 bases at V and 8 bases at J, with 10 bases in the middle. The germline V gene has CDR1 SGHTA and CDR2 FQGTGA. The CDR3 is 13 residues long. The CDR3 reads CASSLYREDEQFF. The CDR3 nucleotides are TGTGCCAGCAGCTTATACAGGGAAGATGAGCAGTTCTTC.

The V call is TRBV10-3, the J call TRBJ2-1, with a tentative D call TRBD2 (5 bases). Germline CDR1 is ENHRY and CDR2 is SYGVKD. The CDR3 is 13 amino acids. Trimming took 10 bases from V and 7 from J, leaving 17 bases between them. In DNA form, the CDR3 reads TGTGCCACACTACTAGTCGAGTCGAATGAGCAGTTCTTC. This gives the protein CATLLVESNEQFF.

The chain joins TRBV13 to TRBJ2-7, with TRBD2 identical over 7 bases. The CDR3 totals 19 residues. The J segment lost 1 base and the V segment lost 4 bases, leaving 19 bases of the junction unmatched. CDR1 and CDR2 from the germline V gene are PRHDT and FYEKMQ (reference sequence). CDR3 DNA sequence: TGTGCCAGCAGCTCCTCACTCACATTGCCGGGACTACATTCCTACGAGCAGTACTTC. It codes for CASSSSLTLPGLHSYEQYF.

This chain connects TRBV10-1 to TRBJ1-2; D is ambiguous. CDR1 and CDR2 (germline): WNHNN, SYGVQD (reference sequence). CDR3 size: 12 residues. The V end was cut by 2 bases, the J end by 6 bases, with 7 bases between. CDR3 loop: CASSENGNGYTF. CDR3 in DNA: TGCGCCAGCAGTGAGAACGGGAATGGCTACACCTTC.

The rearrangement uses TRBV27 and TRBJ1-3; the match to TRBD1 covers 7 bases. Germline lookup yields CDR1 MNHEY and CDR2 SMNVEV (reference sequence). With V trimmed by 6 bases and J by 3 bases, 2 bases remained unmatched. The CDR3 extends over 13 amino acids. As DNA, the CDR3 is TGTGCCAGCAGGCGGGACAGTGGAAACACCATATATTTT. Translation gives CASRRDSGNTIYF.

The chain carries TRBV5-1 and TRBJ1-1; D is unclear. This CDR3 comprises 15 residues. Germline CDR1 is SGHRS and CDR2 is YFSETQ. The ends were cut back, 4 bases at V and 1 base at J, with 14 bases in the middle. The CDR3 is CASSLYGVPNTEAFF. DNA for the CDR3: TGCGCCAGCAGCCTATATGGGGTGCCGAACACTGAAGCTTTCTTT.

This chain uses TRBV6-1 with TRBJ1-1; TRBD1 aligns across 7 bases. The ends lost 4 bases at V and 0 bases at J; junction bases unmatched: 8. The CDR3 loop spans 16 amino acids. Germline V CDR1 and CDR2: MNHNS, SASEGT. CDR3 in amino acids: CASSAGQYFMNTEAFF. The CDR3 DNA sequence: TGTGCCAGCAGTGCGGGACAGTATTTCATGAACACTGAAGCTTTCTTT.

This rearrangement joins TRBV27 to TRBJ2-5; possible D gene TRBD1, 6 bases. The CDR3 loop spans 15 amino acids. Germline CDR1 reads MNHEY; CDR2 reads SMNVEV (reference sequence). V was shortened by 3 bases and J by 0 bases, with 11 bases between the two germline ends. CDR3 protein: CASSLDSTNQETQYF. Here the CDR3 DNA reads TGTGCCAGCAGTTTGGACAGTACCAACCAAGAGACCCAGTACTTC.

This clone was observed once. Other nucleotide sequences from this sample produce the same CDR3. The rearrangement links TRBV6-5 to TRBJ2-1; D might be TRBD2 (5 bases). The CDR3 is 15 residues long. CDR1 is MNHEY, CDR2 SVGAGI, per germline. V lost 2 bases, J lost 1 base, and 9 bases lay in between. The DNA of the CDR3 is TGTGCCAGCAGTTACGGCGGGTTATCCTACAATGAGCAGTTCTTC. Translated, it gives CASSYGGLSYNEQFF.

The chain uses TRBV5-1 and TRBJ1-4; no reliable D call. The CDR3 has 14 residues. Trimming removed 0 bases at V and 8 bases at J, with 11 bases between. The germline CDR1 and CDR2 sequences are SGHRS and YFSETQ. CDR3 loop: CASSLDRLGEKLFF. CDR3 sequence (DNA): TGCGCCAGCAGCTTGGACCGGTTAGGGGAAAAACTGTTTTTT.

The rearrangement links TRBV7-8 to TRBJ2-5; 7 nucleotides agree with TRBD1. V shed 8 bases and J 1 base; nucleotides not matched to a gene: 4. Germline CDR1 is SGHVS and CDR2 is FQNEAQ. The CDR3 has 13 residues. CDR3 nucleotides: TGTGCCAGCCGAGACAGGGCCCAAGAGACCCAGTACTTC. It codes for CASRDRAQETQYF.

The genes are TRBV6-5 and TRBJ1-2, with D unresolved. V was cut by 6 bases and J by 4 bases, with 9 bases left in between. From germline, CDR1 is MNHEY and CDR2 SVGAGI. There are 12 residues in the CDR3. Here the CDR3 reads CASSPNSYGYTF. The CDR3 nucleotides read TGTGCCAGCAGCCCTAACAGCTATGGCTACACCTTC.

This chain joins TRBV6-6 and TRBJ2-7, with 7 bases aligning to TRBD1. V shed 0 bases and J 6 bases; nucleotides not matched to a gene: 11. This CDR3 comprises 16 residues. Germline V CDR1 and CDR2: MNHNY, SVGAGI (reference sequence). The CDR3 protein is CASSYSNIRQGAEQYF. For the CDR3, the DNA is TGTGCCAGCAGTTACTCGAATATCCGACAGGGCGCCGAGCAGTACTTC.

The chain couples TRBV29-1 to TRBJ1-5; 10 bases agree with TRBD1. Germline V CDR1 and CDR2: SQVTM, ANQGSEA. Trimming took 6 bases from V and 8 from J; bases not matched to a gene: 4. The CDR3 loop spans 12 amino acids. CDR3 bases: TGCAGCGTGGGACAGGGGTGGGAGCCCCAGCATTTT. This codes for CSVGQGWEPQHF.

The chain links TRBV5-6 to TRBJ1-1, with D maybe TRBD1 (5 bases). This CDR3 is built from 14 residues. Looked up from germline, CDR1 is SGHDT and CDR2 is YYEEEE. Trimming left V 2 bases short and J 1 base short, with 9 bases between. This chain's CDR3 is CASSFLTENTEAFF. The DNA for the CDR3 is TGTGCCAGCAGCTTTTTGACAGAGAACACTGAAGCTTTCTTT.